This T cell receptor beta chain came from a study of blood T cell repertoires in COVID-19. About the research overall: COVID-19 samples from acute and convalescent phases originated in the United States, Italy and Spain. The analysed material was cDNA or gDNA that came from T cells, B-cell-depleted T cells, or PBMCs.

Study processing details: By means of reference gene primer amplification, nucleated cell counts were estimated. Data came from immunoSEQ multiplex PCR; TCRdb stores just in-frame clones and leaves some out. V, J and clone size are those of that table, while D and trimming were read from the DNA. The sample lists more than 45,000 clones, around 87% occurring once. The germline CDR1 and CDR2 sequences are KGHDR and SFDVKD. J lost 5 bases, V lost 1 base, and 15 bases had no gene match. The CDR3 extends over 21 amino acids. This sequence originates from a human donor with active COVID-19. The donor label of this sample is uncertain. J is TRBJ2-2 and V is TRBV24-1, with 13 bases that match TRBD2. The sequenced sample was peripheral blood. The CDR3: CATSDLGTETSGRIRTGELFF. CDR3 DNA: TGTGCCACCAGTGATTTAGGGACAGAGACTAGCGGGAGGATTAGAACCGGGGAGCTGTTTTTT.